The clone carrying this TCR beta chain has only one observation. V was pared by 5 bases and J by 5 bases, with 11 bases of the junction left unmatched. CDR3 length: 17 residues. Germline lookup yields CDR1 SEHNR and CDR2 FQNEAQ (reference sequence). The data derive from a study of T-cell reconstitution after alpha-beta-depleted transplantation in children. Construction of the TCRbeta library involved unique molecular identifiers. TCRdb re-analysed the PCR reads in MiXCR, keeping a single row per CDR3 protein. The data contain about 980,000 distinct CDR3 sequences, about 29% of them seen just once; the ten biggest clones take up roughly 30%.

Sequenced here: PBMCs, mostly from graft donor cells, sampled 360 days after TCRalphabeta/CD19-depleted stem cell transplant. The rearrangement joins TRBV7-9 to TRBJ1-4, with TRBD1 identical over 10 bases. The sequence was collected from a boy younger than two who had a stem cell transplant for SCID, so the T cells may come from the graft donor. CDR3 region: CASSPGDRGLRNEKLFF. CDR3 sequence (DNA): TGTGCCAGCAGCCCAGGGGACAGGGGCTTGAGGAATGAAAAACTGTTTTTT.